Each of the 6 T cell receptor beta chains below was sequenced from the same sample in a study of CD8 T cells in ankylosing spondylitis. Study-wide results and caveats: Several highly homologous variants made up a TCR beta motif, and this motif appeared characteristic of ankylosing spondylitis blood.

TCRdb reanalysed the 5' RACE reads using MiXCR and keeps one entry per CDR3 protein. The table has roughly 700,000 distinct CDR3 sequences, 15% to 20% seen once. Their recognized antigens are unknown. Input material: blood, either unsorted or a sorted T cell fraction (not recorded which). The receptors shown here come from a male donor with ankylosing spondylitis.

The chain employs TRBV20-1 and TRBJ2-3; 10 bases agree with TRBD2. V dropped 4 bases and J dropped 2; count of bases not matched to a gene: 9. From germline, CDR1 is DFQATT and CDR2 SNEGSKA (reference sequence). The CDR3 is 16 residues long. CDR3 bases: TGCAGTGCTACCCCCTTACTAGCGGGGCACACAGATACGCAGTATTTT. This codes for CSATPLLAGHTDTQYF.

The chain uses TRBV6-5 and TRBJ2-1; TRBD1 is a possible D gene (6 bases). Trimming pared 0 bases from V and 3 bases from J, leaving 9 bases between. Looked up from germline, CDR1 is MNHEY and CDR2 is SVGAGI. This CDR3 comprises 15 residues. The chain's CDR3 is CASSYSGAGYNEQFF. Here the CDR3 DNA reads TGTGCCAGCAGTTACTCGGGGGCAGGCTACAATGAGCAGTTCTTC.

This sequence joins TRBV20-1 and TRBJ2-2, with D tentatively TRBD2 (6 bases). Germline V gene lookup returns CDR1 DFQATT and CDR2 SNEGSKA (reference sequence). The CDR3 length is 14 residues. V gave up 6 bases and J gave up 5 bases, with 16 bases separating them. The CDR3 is CSAPERRVTGELFF. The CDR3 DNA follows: TGCAGTGCCCCCGAGCGGAGGGTAACCGGGGAGCTGTTTTTT.

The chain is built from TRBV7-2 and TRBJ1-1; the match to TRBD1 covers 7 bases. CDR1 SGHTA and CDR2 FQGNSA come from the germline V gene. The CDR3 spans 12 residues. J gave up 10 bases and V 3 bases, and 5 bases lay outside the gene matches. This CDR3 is CASSFGRGRAFF. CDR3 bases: TGTGCCAGCAGCTTTGGGAGGGGGCGAGCTTTCTTT.

The CDR3 loop is CSVEEAGLWTYEQYF. In DNA form, the CDR3 reads TGCAGCGTTGAAGAAGCAGGTCTGTGGACCTACGAGCAGTACTTC. V usage is TRBV29-1 and J usage is TRBJ2-7, with D hard to call. This CDR3 has 15 amino acids. Between the trimmed V and J ends, which lost 0 bases and 2 bases, there was a span of 14 bases. CDR1 is SQVTM and CDR2 is ANQGSEA in the germline V gene.

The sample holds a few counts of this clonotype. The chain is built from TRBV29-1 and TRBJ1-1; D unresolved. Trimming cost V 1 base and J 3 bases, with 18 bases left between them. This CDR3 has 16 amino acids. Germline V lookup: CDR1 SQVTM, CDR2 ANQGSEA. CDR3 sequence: CSVEAAVRSRDTEAFF. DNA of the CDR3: TGCAGCGTTGAAGCGGCTGTCCGTTCGAGGGACACTGAAGCTTTCTTT.